Shown below are 27 T cell receptor beta chains from a single sample sequenced in a study of blood T cells in healthy people across ages. The use of a sample-barcoded 5' primer and a J-beta primer mix characterized a second PCR of roughly 6 to 11 cycles. Each CDR3 protein is one row after TCRdb ran MiXCR on the 5' RACE reads. The sample contains approximately 810,000 distinct CDR3 sequences, about 30% of which appear only once. Material for sequencing was blood. These receptors originate from a woman of 80 years or more in good health.

The rearrangement uses TRBV2 and TRBJ1-2; weak D call: TRBD1 (6 bases). Trimming pared 5 bases from V and 8 bases from J, leaving 15 bases between. CDR1 is SNHLY and CDR2 is FYNNEI in the germline V gene. The CDR3 runs 13 residues. CDR3 region: CASSRTVLRGYTF. The DNA for the CDR3 is TGTGCCAGCAGTAGGACAGTCCTAAGAGGCTACACCTTC.

This clonotype was seen once. A much larger clone differs from this one at a single base, so this may be a read error. The chain uses TRBV6-2 or TRBV6-3 and TRBJ2-5; 9 bases are a match to TRBD1. Germline CDR1 is MNHEY and CDR2 is SVGEGT. V lost 4 bases to trimming and J lost 4 bases; unmatched junction nucleotides: 7. CDR3 size: 15 residues. The CDR3 nucleotides read TGTGCCAGCAGTTCTCCGGGACAGGGCGTAGAGACCCAGTACTTC. Its protein is CASSSPGQGVETQYF.

Turning to this clonotype: This may be a read error: a much more frequent sequence differs by one nucleotide. J is TRBJ2-1 and V is TRBV3-1; 8 nucleotides agree with TRBD2. The last part of the DNA fits TRBJ2-7 better; the J call may be wrong. The germline V gene encodes CDR1 LGHDT and CDR2 YNNKEL (reference sequence). This CDR3 contains 16 residues. The CDR3 protein is CASSLLAGLTYNEQYF. CDR3 in DNA: TGTGCCAGCAGCCTGTTAGCGGGGCTGACCTACAATGAGCAGTACTTC.

The chain combines TRBV2 with TRBJ1-1; tentative D call: TRBD1 (5 bases). CDR3 length equals 13 residues. V shed 4 bases and J shed 7 bases, with 13 bases lying between them. Germline V lookup: CDR1 SNHLY, CDR2 FYNNEI. Here the CDR3 DNA reads TGTGCCAGCAGTGGACAGTCATCCGGTGAAGCTTTCTTT. It codes for CASSGQSSGEAFF.

This clonotype was seen a few times. This rearrangement joins TRBV2 to TRBJ1-5, with D maybe TRBD1 (6 bases). There are 15 residues in the CDR3. Trimming removed 5 bases from V and 4 bases from J, with 15 bases in between. Germline CDR1 and CDR2: SNHLY and FYNNEI. CDR3 nucleotide sequence: TGTGCCAGCAGTTTACAGGGAGGGGGGAATCAGCCCCAGCATTTT. Its translation: CASSLQGGGNQPQHF.

This clonotype was observed at least ten times. The rearrangement joins TRBV15 to TRBJ2-7; weak D call: TRBD2 (6 bases). The CDR3 is made up of 16 amino acids. Trimming removed 3 bases from V and 6 bases from J, with 21 bases in between. CDR1 is LNHNV and CDR2 is YYDKDF in the germline V gene (reference sequence). The CDR3 DNA reads TGTGCCACCAGCAGGGTTGGTCCGCGGGGTTATTTCGAGCAGTACTTC. This gives the protein CATSRVGPRGYFEQYF. Full variable domain (remainder filled in from reference TRBV15 and TRBJ2-7): DAMVIQNPRYQVTQFGKPVTLSCSQTLNHNVMYWYQQKSSQAPKLLFHYYDKDFNNEADTPDNFQSRRPNTSFCFLDIRSPGLGDTAMYLCATSRVGPRGYFEQYFGPGTRLTVT.

This clonotype was found many times. The chain couples TRBV2 to TRBJ1-1, with D unclear. In germline, CDR1 is SNHLY, CDR2 FYNNEI. This CDR3 is built from 12 residues. V lost 3 bases, J lost 3 bases, and 5 bases lay in between. This CDR3 is CASSDRHTEAFF. For the CDR3, the DNA is TGTGCCAGCAGTGATAGGCACACTGAAGCTTTCTTT.

The chain is built from TRBV9 and TRBJ2-7; 8 nucleotides line up with TRBD2. The CDR3 is made up of 15 amino acids. CDR1 and CDR2 from the germline V gene are SGDLS and YYNGEE. After removal of 0 bases from V and 0 bases from J, the junction contained 2 bases not matched to a gene. CDR3 sequence reads: CASSVESGSSYEQYF. The CDR3 DNA sequence: TGTGCCAGCAGCGTAGAGAGCGGGAGCTCCTACGAGCAGTACTTC. The variable domain in full, completed from reference TRBV9 and TRBJ2-7, reads DSGVTQTPKHLITATGQRVTLRCSPRSGDLSVYWYQQSLDQGLQFLIQYYNGEERAKGNILERFSAQQFPDLHSELNLSSLELGDSALYFCASSVESGSSYEQYFGPGTRLTVT.

The chain links TRBV11-2 to TRBJ1-5, with D tentatively TRBD1 (6 bases). The germline CDR1 and CDR2 sequences are SGHAT and FQNNGV. This CDR3 has 13 residues. Trimming stripped 6 bases from V and 9 bases from J, with 15 bases between. The CDR3 loop is CASSFTGLSPQHF. The CDR3 DNA reads as TGTGCCAGCAGTTTTACAGGGTTATCGCCCCAGCATTTT. Filled out from reference TRBV11-2 and TRBJ1-5, the complete variable domain reads EAGVAQSPRYKIIEKRQSVAFWCNPISGHATLYWYQQILGQGPKLLIQFQNNGVVDDSQLPKDRFSAERLKGVDSTLKIQPAKLEDSAVYLCASSFTGLSPQHFGDGTRLSIL.

With regard to this clonotype: A single base separates this from a much larger clone, so it may be a read error. The chain uses TRBV12-3 or TRBV12-4 and TRBJ2-7; D gene uncertain. The germline V and J ends were trimmed by 5 bases and 7 bases, with 15 bases remaining between them. The length of the CDR3 is 13 residues. As DNA, the CDR3 is TGTGCCAGCAGTGGCGGCGGACCTAATGAGCAGTACTTC. Translated, it gives CASSGGGPNEQYF.

The genes are TRBV5-5 and TRBJ2-5; 16 bases map to TRBD2. Germline-derived CDR1 and CDR2 are SGHKS and YYEKEE (reference sequence). This CDR3 is 17 amino acids long. The trim removed 3 bases at V and 5 bases at J, leaving 7 bases unmatched. CDR3 in amino acids: CASSSGTSGRAMETQYF. Written as DNA, the CDR3 is TGTGCCAGCAGCTCCGGGACTAGCGGGAGGGCCATGGAGACCCAGTACTTC.

This clonotype was seen ten or more times. V gene TRBV7-2 combines with J gene TRBJ2-7, with 7 bases aligning to TRBD1. Trimming removed 2 bases from V and 2 bases from J; junction bases left unmatched: 6. This CDR3 comprises 15 residues. Germline CDR1 SGHTA, CDR2 FQGNSA. CDR3 DNA sequence: TGTGCCAGCAGCTTAAGTCCGACAGGGACCTACGAGCAGTACTTC. Translation gives CASSLSPTGTYEQYF.

This clonotype occurred many times. The genes are TRBV7-9 and TRBJ2-6; weak D call: TRBD1 (5 bases). The V end was cut by 6 bases, the J end by 0 bases, with 9 bases between. CDR1 is SEHNR, CDR2 FQNEAQ, per germline (reference sequence). CDR3 length: 15 residues. The CDR3 is CASSKGVSGANVLTF. The DNA of the CDR3 is TGTGCCAGCAGTAAAGGGGTCTCTGGGGCCAACGTCCTGACTTTC.

In its sample, this clonotype was seen many times. This chain joins TRBV12-3 or TRBV12-4 and TRBJ1-2, with D possibly matching TRBD1 (5 bases). The CDR3 loop spans 16 amino acids. Deletions cut 0 bases from V and 4 bases from J, with 15 bases between. Here the CDR3 reads CASSLALGRGTYGYTF. CDR3 nucleotide sequence: TGTGCCAGCAGTTTAGCGTTAGGGAGGGGCACCTATGGCTACACCTTC.

This clonotype was detected only a few times. This sequence joins TRBV6-6 and TRBJ1-4, with D possibly TRBD1 on 6 matching bases. The CDR3 runs 14 residues. V lost 2 bases and J 5 bases, leaving 9 bases between the germline ends. Per the germline V gene, CDR1 is MNHNY and CDR2 is SVGAGI (reference sequence). In nucleotides, the CDR3 is TGTGCCAGCAGTTACGGGGGCAAGAATGAAAAACTGTTTTTT. Its protein is CASSYGGKNEKLFF.

This clonotype was counted many times. The J gene is TRBJ2-7, the V gene TRBV27; 9 nucleotides match TRBD1. CDR1 is MNHEY and CDR2 is SMNVEV in the germline V gene (reference sequence). With 6 bases clipped from V and 0 bases from J, the junction kept 9 bases outside the gene matches. There are 16 residues in the CDR3. The CDR3 DNA reads as TGTGCCAGCAGCCTCCCTACAGGGGGCGGCTCCTACGAGCAGTACTTC. Translated: CASSLPTGGGSYEQYF.

This clonotype was counted ten times or more. V usage is TRBV13 and J usage is TRBJ1-2; TRBD1 agrees at 7 bases. The CDR3 length is 14 residues. Germline CDR1 and CDR2: PRHDT and FYEKMQ (reference sequence). Losses at the gene ends were 5 bases for V and 4 bases for J; bases not matched to a gene: 7. CDR3 coding DNA: TGTGCCAGCAGCAACGCCGGGACAGTCTATGGCTACACCTTC. It specifies CASSNAGTVYGYTF.

This clonotype has a count of ten or more. The chain recombines TRBV6-6 with TRBJ2-1; 8 nucleotides agree with TRBD2. Losses at the gene ends were 6 bases for V and 6 bases for J; bases not matched to a gene: 10. CDR3 length: 15 amino acids. Looked up from germline, CDR1 is MNHNY and CDR2 is SVGAGI (reference sequence). DNA of the CDR3: TGTGCCAGCAGGGCAAGCGGGGGCGACCTCAATGAGCAGTTCTTC. It yields the protein CASRASGGDLNEQFF.

A note on this clonotype: With a much larger clone just one base away, this may be a read error. The chain joins TRBV6-5 to TRBJ2-5, with D possibly TRBD1 on 6 matching bases. This CDR3 region has 13 residues. CDR1 and CDR2 from the germline V gene are MNHEY and SVGAGI. Deletions cut 5 bases from V and 11 bases from J, with 18 bases between. The CDR3 DNA follows: TGTGCCAGCAGTGAGACAGGAATCAATGAGCAGTACTTC. Translation: CASSETGINEQYF.

This clonotype was seen repeatedly, ten times or more. This rearrangement joins TRBV6-2 or TRBV6-3 to TRBJ1-2, with D hard to call. CDR3 size: 11 residues. Trimming left V 2 bases short and J 8 bases short, with 6 bases between. Germline assignment: CDR1 MNHEY and CDR2 SVGEGT. The CDR3 coding sequence is TGTGCCAGCAGTTACGATATGGGCTACACCTTC. Translation gives CASSYDMGYTF.

This clonotype was recorded a few times. The gene calls are TRBV28 and TRBJ1-1; tentatively, D is TRBD1 (5 bases). Trimming pared 7 bases from V and 4 bases from J, leaving 19 bases between. The CDR3 runs 15 residues. Germline CDR1 MDHEN, CDR2 SYDVKM. Here the CDR3 reads CASKTRGVGTTEAFF. The CDR3 DNA sequence: TGTGCCAGCAAGACCCGGGGGGTAGGGACCACTGAAGCTTTCTTT.

This clonotype was counted many times. The J gene is TRBJ2-1, the V gene TRBV5-1, with a weak D call TRBD2 (5 bases). CDR1 is SGHRS and CDR2 is YFSETQ in the germline V gene. Trimming shortened V by 0 bases and J by 9 bases, and 13 bases separated the two germline ends. The CDR3 covers 14 residues. The chain's CDR3 is CASSLVSPGIEQFF. For the CDR3, the DNA is TGCGCCAGCAGCTTGGTATCTCCGGGGATTGAGCAGTTCTTC.

This clonotype was counted ten times or more. The chain has TRBV7-9 and TRBJ2-1; 7 bases fit TRBD1. The V segment lost 5 bases and the J segment 0 bases; nucleotides outside the gene matches: 4. There are 15 residues in the CDR3. Looked up from germline, CDR1 is SEHNR and CDR2 is FQNEAQ (reference sequence). CDR3 sequence: CASSPDRSSYNEQFF. The CDR3 DNA reads TGTGCCAGCAGCCCGGACAGGAGCTCCTACAATGAGCAGTTCTTC.

This clonotype was detected ten times or more. This chain connects TRBV12-3 or TRBV12-4 to TRBJ1-6; D gene ambiguous. The CDR3 totals 14 residues. V was trimmed by 0 bases and J by 9 bases, leaving 9 bases between them. The CDR3 loop reads CASSLAGRTSPLHF. As DNA, the CDR3 is TGTGCCAGCAGTTTAGCAGGGAGAACTTCACCCCTCCACTTT.

This clonotype has a count of ten or more. This chain uses TRBV7-2 with TRBJ2-1; 11 bases match TRBD2. The CDR3 extends over 15 amino acids. Trimming removed 5 bases from V and 8 bases from J; junction bases left unmatched: 8. Per the germline V gene, CDR1 is SGHTA and CDR2 is FQGNSA. The CDR3 coding sequence is TGTGCCAGCAGCGTCTCACTAGCGGGGGTGCATGAGCAGTTCTTC. Its protein is CASSVSLAGVHEQFF.

The sample holds many counts of this clonotype. This chain connects TRBV20-1 to TRBJ2-1; tentatively, D is TRBD1 or TRBD2 (6 bases each). This CDR3 has 12 residues. The germline V gene encodes CDR1 DFQATT and CDR2 SNEGSKA (reference sequence). Trimming took 1 base from V and 10 from J, leaving 11 bases between them. CDR3 sequence: CSARAGAGEQFF. CDR3 bases: TGCAGTGCTAGAGCGGGGGCAGGCGAGCAGTTCTTC.

This clonotype has only a few counts. J is TRBJ1-4 and V is TRBV2; 8 bases fit TRBD1. Germline V gene data show CDR1 as SNHLY and CDR2 as FYNNEI. The trim removed 7 bases at V and 4 bases at J, leaving 5 bases unmatched. CDR3 length equals 14 residues. CDR3 DNA: TGTGCCAGCACCCAAGACAGGGGTAATGAAAAACTGTTTTTT. Translating gives CASTQDRGNEKLFF.